The next 20 T cell receptor beta chains were all read from a single sample in a study of T cell repertoires in cytomegalovirus infection. TCRdb reanalysed the reads using MiXCR and keeps one entry per CDR3 protein. The table includes some 350,000 distinct CDR3 sequences, about 35% detected once. These receptors have no identified antigens. The sequencing used cultured PBMCs, collected from culture after CMV antigen stimulation. The origin of the receptors is a human donor in good health (CMV status not recorded). Some clones in this sample may be carry-over from other donors' samples.

This clonotype was counted only a few times. This chain links TRBV7-6 with TRBJ1-2; TRBD1 agrees at 9 bases. V lost 5 bases to trimming and J lost 4 bases; unmatched junction nucleotides: 14. CDR1 is SGHVS, CDR2 FNYEAQ, per germline. This CDR3 has 17 amino acids. This CDR3 reads CASSLGDRVEMGYGYTF. In DNA form, the CDR3 reads TGTGCCAGCAGCCTCGGGGACAGGGTCGAGATGGGCTATGGCTACACCTTC.

There are a few counts of this clonotype. The chain combines TRBV6-6 with TRBJ1-2; 7 bases match TRBD1. Trimming removed 0 bases from V and 8 bases from J; junction bases left unmatched: 6. The CDR3 covers 14 residues. Per germline, CDR1 MNHNY and CDR2 SVGAGI (reference sequence). The CDR3 loop is CASSYSPQGWGYTF. In DNA, the CDR3 is TGTGCCAGCAGTTACTCCCCACAGGGGTGGGGCTACACCTTC.

This clonotype was detected only a few times. V and J are TRBV12-3 or TRBV12-4 and TRBJ2-7; 7 bases agree with TRBD1. Losses at the gene ends were 2 bases for V and 6 bases for J; bases not matched to a gene: 7. The CDR3 contains 14 residues. The CDR3 loop reads CASSLRQGESEQYF. The CDR3 DNA sequence: TGTGCCAGCAGTTTAAGACAGGGTGAATCCGAGCAGTACTTC.

This clonotype was recorded a few times. The rearrangement links TRBV6-5 to TRBJ2-3; the match to TRBD2 covers 8 bases. The CDR3 sequence is 15 residues long. V gave up 2 bases and J gave up 5 bases; unmatched junction bases: 6. Per germline, CDR1 MNHEY and CDR2 SVGAGI. CDR3 bases: TGTGCCAGCAGTTACGACGGGAGGGCCGGAGATACGCAGTATTTT. It encodes CASSYDGRAGDTQYF.

This clonotype was picked up a small number of times. The chain has TRBV6-1 and TRBJ2-1; 15 bases fit TRBD2. The germline V gene has CDR1 MNHNS and CDR2 SASEGT. Trimming took 10 bases from V and 7 from J; bases not matched to a gene: 8. This CDR3 has 15 residues. CDR3 protein: CATQEGTSGRNEQFF. CDR3 nucleotides: TGTGCCACACAAGAGGGGACTAGCGGGAGGAATGAGCAGTTCTTC.

The CDR3 here is CASSPGQSVDEQFF. In DNA, the CDR3 is TGTGCCAGCAGCCCTGGGCAGTCTGTGGATGAGCAGTTCTTC. The V call is TRBV6-5, the J call TRBJ2-1; unclear D gene. Trimming took 6 bases from V and 8 from J, leaving 17 bases between them. The CDR3 spans 14 residues. Germline V gene sequence: CDR1 MNHEY, CDR2 SVGAGI.

The rearrangement joins TRBV19 to TRBJ1-2; possible D gene TRBD1, 5 bases. Trimming took off 4 bases at V and 6 bases at J, with 12 bases between the two ends. This CDR3 is 13 amino acids long. Germline CDR1 and CDR2: LNHDA and SQIVND (reference sequence). CDR3 bases: TGTGCCAGTAGTAACCAGGGACTCGATGGCTACACCTTC. It is translated as CASSNQGLDGYTF. Variable domain in full (rest from reference TRBV19 and TRBJ1-2): DGGITQSPKYLFRKEGQNVTLSCEQNLNHDAMYWYRQDPGQGLRLIYYSQIVNDFQKGDIAEGYSVSREKKESFPLTVTSAQKNPTAFYLCASSNQGLDGYTFGSGTRLTVV.

The rearrangement links TRBV19 to TRBJ2-1; TRBD2 is a possible D gene (5 bases). V was pared by 3 bases and J by 6 bases, with 12 bases between. Germline CDR1 reads LNHDA; CDR2 reads SQIVND (reference sequence). The CDR3 is made up of 14 amino acids. This CDR3 is CASSIRWTPNEQFF. The CDR3 region has the DNA TGTGCCAGTAGTATCAGGTGGACTCCCAATGAGCAGTTCTTC.

This clonotype was counted a few times. V gene TRBV6-5 combines with J gene TRBJ2-7, with D uncertain. Trimming pared 2 bases from V and 0 bases from J, leaving 11 bases between. The CDR3 is 15 amino acids. CDR1 MNHEY and CDR2 SVGAGI come from the germline V gene. Written as DNA, the CDR3 is TGTGCCAGCAGTTACGGCTCGACCAGCTCCTACGAGCAGTACGTC. Its protein product is CASSYGSTSSYEQYV.

The chain has TRBV5-1 and TRBJ2-2, with D unclear. Germline values: CDR1 SGHRS, CDR2 YFSETQ. CDR3 length: 15 amino acids. V dropped 2 bases and J dropped 4 bases, with 12 bases sitting between them. The CDR3 coding sequence is TGCGCCAGCAGCTTAAGCTTGCAGGCCACCGGGGAGCTGTTTTTT. Translating it yields CASSLSLQATGELFF. The full variable domain, completed using reference TRBV5-1 and TRBJ2-2, is KAGVTQTPRYLIKTRGQQVTLSCSPISGHRSVSWYQQTPGQGLQFLFEYFSETQRNKGNFPGRFSGRQFSNSRSEMNVSTLELGDSALYLCASSLSLQATGELFFGEGSRLTVL.

This clonotype was recorded at least ten times. The genes are TRBV7-2 and TRBJ2-1; the D gene is possibly TRBD2 (5 bases). This CDR3 spans 13 amino acids. Germline V gives CDR1 SGHTA, CDR2 FQGNSA. V lost 4 bases, J lost 8 bases, and 12 bases lay in between. The CDR3, as DNA: TGTGCCAGCAGCTGGAGGAGAGGCGATGAGCAGTTCTTC. It translates to CASSWRRGDEQFF.

This clonotype was picked up one time. The rearrangement joins TRBV7-3 to TRBJ2-3; 9 nucleotides align to TRBD1. CDR3 length: 15 residues. Germline V lookup: CDR1 SGHTA, CDR2 FQGTGA. V shed 4 bases, J shed 3 bases, and the junction held 5 bases outside the gene matches. Here the CDR3 DNA reads TGTGCCAGCAGCTCACAGGGGGCTTGGACAGATACGCAGTATTTT. This gives the protein CASSSQGAWTDTQYF. The entire variable domain, with the rest obtained from reference TRBV7-3 and TRBJ2-3, is as follows: GAGVSQTPSNKVTEKGKYVELRCDPISGHTALYWYRQSLGQGPEFLIYFQGTGAADDSGLPNDRFFAVRPEGSVSTLKIQRTERGDSAVYLCASSSQGAWTDTQYFGPGTRLTVL.

This clonotype was observed a single time. The chain is built from TRBV24-1 and TRBJ1-2, with a possible D match to TRBD1 (5 bases). The germline V and J ends were trimmed by 3 bases and 8 bases, with 12 bases remaining between them. The CDR3 runs to 13 residues. CDR1 is KGHDR and CDR2 is SFDVKD in the germline V gene. CDR3 coding DNA: TGTGCCACCAGTGATGGGGACCGAAGGGGCTACACCTTC. Translation gives CATSDGDRRGYTF.

This clonotype was seen a few times. J is TRBJ2-4 and V is TRBV4-3; D is perhaps TRBD2 (6 bases). Between the trimmed V and J ends, which lost 0 bases and 7 bases, there was a span of 16 bases. Germline V gene lookup returns CDR1 LGHNA and CDR2 YSLEER. This CDR3 contains 16 residues. The CDR3 region is CASSQDRGLLSNIQYF. The CDR3 DNA follows: TGCGCCAGCAGCCAAGATAGGGGACTTCTAAGCAACATTCAGTACTTC.

This chain joins TRBV5-6 and TRBJ2-7; D not resolved. Germline V CDR1 and CDR2: SGHDT, YYEEEE. V was trimmed by 2 bases and J by 0 bases, leaving 9 bases between them. The CDR3 is 14 residues long. In DNA, the CDR3 is TGTGCCAGCAGCTTTGCACTATCCTCCTACGAGCAGTACTTC. This sequence encodes CASSFALSSYEQYF.

This clonotype showed up just a few times. The J gene is TRBJ2-1, the V gene TRBV19; 11 bases match TRBD2. This CDR3 contains 15 residues. V shed 1 base and J 7 bases; nucleotides not matched to a gene: 3. Germline values: CDR1 LNHDA, CDR2 SQIVND (reference sequence). This CDR3 is CASSIGSGRANEQFF. The DNA of the CDR3 is TGTGCCAGTAGTATAGGTAGCGGGAGGGCAAATGAGCAGTTCTTC. Combining the CDR3 with reference TRBV19 and TRBJ2-1 gives the whole variable domain DGGITQSPKYLFRKEGQNVTLSCEQNLNHDAMYWYRQDPGQGLRLIYYSQIVNDFQKGDIAEGYSVSREKKESFPLTVTSAQKNPTAFYLCASSIGSGRANEQFFGPGTRLTVL.

This clonotype turned up a few times. This rearrangement joins TRBV7-6 to TRBJ1-5; D gene ambiguous. CDR1 is SGHVS and CDR2 is FNYEAQ in the germline V gene. This CDR3 region has 13 residues. The germline V and J ends were trimmed by 1 base and 6 bases, with 7 bases remaining between them. As DNA, the CDR3 is TGTGCCAGCAGCTTAGGGCCCTTTCAGCCCCAGCATTTT. This gives the protein CASSLGPFQPQHF.

This clonotype was counted only a few times. The rearrangement uses TRBV11-3 and TRBJ2-6; a possible D gene is TRBD1 (6 bases). Per the germline V gene, CDR1 is SGHNT and CDR2 is YENEEA. This CDR3 is built from 17 residues. V was clipped by 1 base and J by 1 base, with 11 bases between them. CDR3 residues: CASSLVGTGSGANVLTF. DNA for the CDR3: TGTGCCAGCAGCTTAGTTGGTACAGGGTCTGGGGCCAACGTCCTGACTTTC.

In this sample, this clonotype turned up a few times. The chain combines TRBV6-2 or TRBV6-3 with TRBJ2-7, with 8 positions matching TRBD2. Germline lookup yields CDR1 MNHEY and CDR2 SVGEGT. The V and J ends lost 2 bases and 6 bases, in that order; junction bases with no gene match: 6. The CDR3 is 14 residues long. The CDR3 sequence: CASSYAGLDGEQYF. As DNA, the CDR3 is TGTGCCAGCAGTTACGCGGGACTAGACGGCGAGCAGTACTTC.

In this sample, this clonotype turned up a few times. The chain joins TRBV19 to TRBJ2-1; unclear D gene. CDR1 and CDR2 (germline): LNHDA, SQIVND (reference sequence). Trimming shortened V by 8 bases and J by 5 bases, and 13 bases separated the two germline ends. This CDR3 is built from 13 residues. CDR3 bases: TGTGCCAGTTCCCCCAGACCGAACAATGAGCAGTTCTTC. It yields the protein CASSPRPNNEQFF.